Below, 20 T cell receptor beta chains from the same sample are listed, as sequenced in a study of beta chain features in type 1 diabetes. The authors reverse transcribed all of the isolated RNA, so sequencing captured expressed TCRB transcripts. TCRdb's table, derived via immunoSEQ multiplex PCR, lists solely in-frame clones and lacks some. The sample holds 600,000 to 650,000 clones, around 16% seen once. Sequenced input: naive CD4+ T cells from blood. The receptors shown here come from a man in his late teens or twenties in good health.

V is TRBV2 and J is TRBJ1-5, with D tentatively TRBD1 (5 bases). The CDR3 totals 16 residues. Germline-derived CDR1 and CDR2 are SNHLY and FYNNEI. The V gene lost 5 bases and the J gene lost 4 bases, with 18 bases spanning the gap. As DNA, the CDR3 is TGTGCCAGCAGTAGAAGGGGACCAAACACAAATCAGCCCCAGCATTTT. This translates into CASSRRGPNTNQPQHF.

This clone appeared a few times. CDR3 coding DNA: TGCGCCAGCAGTCAATCGGACTCCTACGGGACAGATGCCTACGAGCAGTACTTC. Translated, it gives CASSQSDSYGTDAYEQYF. The chain joins TRBV23-1 to TRBJ2-7; 7 bases line up with TRBD1. TRBV23-1 is an ORF, with its function uncertain. CDR3 length: 18 amino acids. J lost 2 bases, V lost 0 bases, and 13 bases had no gene match.

The chain carries TRBV6-5 and TRBJ2-3; 8 bases agree with TRBD2. The CDR3 loop spans 15 amino acids. The V gene's germline CDR1 is MNHEY and CDR2 SVGAGI. V was clipped by 6 bases and J by 3 bases; unmatched bases: 8. CDR3 coding DNA: TGTGCCAGCAGATCCCCGGGACTAGTGACAGATACGCAGTATTTT. Its protein product is CASRSPGLVTDTQYF.

This clone has a handful of counts. The chain recombines TRBV9 with TRBJ2-7, with TRBD1 as a possible D gene (6 bases). The CDR3 consists of 15 residues. Germline CDR1 reads SGDLS; CDR2 reads YYNGEE. Deletions cut 4 bases from V and 4 bases from J, with 18 bases between. The CDR3 coding sequence is TGTGCCAGCAGCAACCGGACAGTCGCCCGATACGAGCAGTACTTC. It specifies CASSNRTVARYEQYF. The full variable domain, its missing parts supplied by reference TRBV9 and TRBJ2-7, is DSGVTQTPKHLITATGQRVTLRCSPRSGDLSVYWYQQSLDQGLQFLIQYYNGEERAKGNILERFSAQQFPDLHSELNLSSLELGDSALYFCASSNRTVARYEQYFGPGTRLTVT.

In this sample, this clone turned up a few times. The J gene is TRBJ2-3, the V gene TRBV7-2, with D unclear. This CDR3 region has 12 residues. V was shortened by 1 base and J by 8 bases, with 7 bases between the two germline ends. Germline V gene data show CDR1 as SGHTA and CDR2 as FQGNSA. CDR3 bases: TGTGCCAGCAGCTTAGACTCCCGTACGCAGTATTTT. It translates to CASSLDSRTQYF. Full variable domain (outside the CDR3, taken from reference TRBV7-2 and TRBJ2-3): GAGVSQSPSNKVTEKGKDVELRCDPISGHTALYWYRQSLGQGLEFLIYFQGNSAPDKSGLPSDRFSAERTGGSVSTLTIQRTQQEDSAVYLCASSLDSRTQYFGPGTRLTVL.

The chain joins TRBV9 to TRBJ2-3; 7 bases are a match to TRBD1. The ends lost 4 bases at V and 6 bases at J; junction bases unmatched: 5. Germline values: CDR1 SGDLS, CDR2 YYNGEE. The CDR3 consists of 13 residues. This CDR3 is CASSTTGVDTQYF. In DNA, the CDR3 is TGTGCCAGCAGCACCACAGGGGTGGATACGCAGTATTTT.

This clone was recorded a few times. The J gene is TRBJ1-2, the V gene TRBV4-3; D is undetermined. Germline V CDR1 and CDR2: LGHNA, YSLEER. V lost 0 bases and J 2 bases, leaving 10 bases between the germline ends. The CDR3 has 15 residues. CDR3 in DNA: TGCGCCAGCAGCCAAGATAGGCCGGGAAACTATGGCTACACCTTC. Encoded protein: CASSQDRPGNYGYTF.

V usage is TRBV7-3 and J usage is TRBJ1-2, with D tentatively TRBD1 (6 bases). Germline CDR1 SGHTA, CDR2 FQGTGA. The ends were cut back, 2 bases at V and 5 bases at J, with 12 bases in the middle. The CDR3 extends over 14 amino acids. The CDR3 DNA reads TGTGCCAGCAGCTTAGTCAGGGGCGCATATGGCTACACCTTC. The encoded protein is CASSLVRGAYGYTF.

This clone has only a few counts. The V gene is TRBV19, the J gene TRBJ2-7; weak D call: TRBD2 (6 bases). The germline V and J ends were trimmed by 3 bases and 2 bases, with 14 bases remaining between them. The germline V gene has CDR1 LNHDA and CDR2 SQIVND (reference sequence). This CDR3 contains 15 residues. CDR3 in amino acids: CASSMGGTAPYEQYF. CDR3 coding DNA: TGTGCCAGTAGTATGGGAGGTACCGCACCCTACGAGCAGTACTTC.

This clone was detected only a few times. In nucleotides, the CDR3 is TGTGCCAGCAGTGAATTGTACGGACAGGCCTACGAGCAGTACTTC. Its translation is CASSELYGQAYEQYF. This sequence joins TRBV6-1 and TRBJ2-7, with TRBD1 identical over 7 bases. CDR1 is MNHNS, CDR2 SASEGT, per germline. The CDR3 length is 15 residues. V lost 2 bases to trimming and J lost 2 bases; unmatched junction nucleotides: 6.

The chain carries TRBV9 and TRBJ2-7; a weak D match, TRBD2 (6 bases). The germline CDR1 and CDR2 sequences are SGDLS and YYNGEE. Trimming pared 0 bases from V and 0 bases from J, leaving 10 bases between. The CDR3 runs 15 residues. CDR3 amino acids: CASSVGGAFSYEQYF. CDR3 coding DNA: TGTGCCAGCAGCGTAGGCGGGGCCTTCTCCTACGAGCAGTACTTC.

This clone was observed a handful of times. The J gene is TRBJ1-6, the V gene TRBV18; D ambiguous. Germline CDR1 and CDR2: KGHSH and LQKENI. The CDR3 extends over 15 amino acids. V was pared by 4 bases and J by 7 bases, with 14 bases between. The CDR3 sequence is CASSLPLSGNSPLHF. The CDR3, as DNA: TGTGCCAGCTCACTTCCCTTATCGGGAAATTCACCCCTCCACTTT.

This clone was seen more than once but under ten times. The V gene is TRBV7-2, the J gene TRBJ2-2; 9 nucleotides match TRBD1. V shed 4 bases, J shed 6 bases, and the junction held 3 bases outside the gene matches. The CDR3 contains 14 residues. Germline V gene data show CDR1 as SGHTA and CDR2 as FQGNSA. The chain's CDR3 is CASSWDREAGELFF. For the CDR3, the DNA is TGTGCCAGCAGCTGGGACAGGGAGGCCGGGGAGCTGTTTTTT.

The genes are TRBV29-1 and TRBJ1-1, with D possibly matching TRBD1 (5 bases). This CDR3 contains 12 residues. The V gene's germline CDR1 is SQVTM and CDR2 ANQGSEA. The V and J ends lost 3 bases and 11 bases respectively, with 16 bases between them. The CDR3 sequence is CSVDGAGPDAFF. CDR3 nucleotides: TGCAGCGTTGATGGGGCAGGCCCAGACGCTTTCTTT.

This chain uses TRBV4-2 with TRBJ2-5; D is possibly TRBD2 (5 bases). V gave up 1 base and J gave up 2 bases, with 8 bases separating them. This CDR3 region has 14 residues. From germline, CDR1 is LGHNA and CDR2 YNFKEQ. CDR3: CASSQAGDQETQYF. The CDR3 region has the DNA TGTGCCAGCAGCCAAGCCGGGGATCAAGAGACCCAGTACTTC.

This clone has only a few counts. The rearrangement joins TRBV9 to TRBJ2-7; D uncertain. Per the germline V gene, CDR1 is SGDLS and CDR2 is YYNGEE. With 0 bases removed from V and 0 bases from J, the gap between germline ends came to 7 bases. This CDR3 comprises 14 residues. The chain's CDR3 is CASSVASHSYEQYF. CDR3 coding DNA: TGTGCCAGCAGCGTAGCGAGCCACTCCTACGAGCAGTACTTC.

This chain connects TRBV7-6 to TRBJ1-5; D unclear. This CDR3 has 12 residues. Trimming shortened V by 0 bases and J by 9 bases, and 6 bases separated the two germline ends. Germline V lookup: CDR1 SGHVS, CDR2 FNYEAQ. This CDR3 reads CASSLAGGPQHF. The CDR3 nucleotides are TGTGCCAGCAGCTTAGCGGGAGGGCCCCAGCATTTT.

In its sample, this clone was seen a few times. CDR3 DNA: TGTGCCAGCAGCTTTGACAGCGTCCGGTTTCCCCAGCATTTT. This gives the protein CASSFDSVRFPQHF. V gene TRBV7-9 combines with J gene TRBJ1-5; D possibly corresponds to TRBD1 (5 bases). The germline V gene encodes CDR1 SEHNR and CDR2 FQNEAQ (reference sequence). Trimming left V 3 bases short and J 10 bases short, with 16 bases between. The CDR3 spans 14 residues.

Note on this clone: This sample includes further DNA sequences coding for the same CDR3. This chain connects TRBV4-1 to TRBJ1-1; D might be TRBD1 (5 bases). This CDR3 comprises 12 residues. V was clipped by 4 bases and J by 6 bases, with 9 bases between them. The germline CDR1 and CDR2 sequences are MGHRA and YSYEKL. The CDR3 nucleotides read TGCGCCAGCAGCCGCGGGGGTCCTGAAGCTTTCTTT. Its protein is CASSRGGPEAFF.

The gene calls are TRBV7-3 and TRBJ1-1; D call uncertain. Germline V gives CDR1 SGHTA, CDR2 FQGTGA. The V gene lost 7 bases and the J gene lost 1 base, with 10 bases spanning the gap. The CDR3 length is 13 residues. DNA of the CDR3: TGTGCCAGCAATCGGGCGCCGAACACTGAAGCTTTCTTT. Protein product: CASNRAPNTEAFF. Filled out from reference TRBV7-3 and TRBJ1-1, the complete variable domain reads GAGVSQTPSNKVTEKGKYVELRCDPISGHTALYWYRQSLGQGPEFLIYFQGTGAADDSGLPNDRFFAVRPEGSVSTLKIQRTERGDSAVYLCASNRAPNTEAFFGQGTRLTVV.